This T cell receptor (beta chain) was sequenced in a study of T cells in Graves' hyperthyroidism and ophthalmopathy. At the level of the study: Blood was drawn when the patient was first diagnosed and still untreated.

Ten or more counts support this clonotype. Its antigen is as yet unknown. Study-level results: Median prediction lead before ophthalmopathy onset was about 6.5 months with the model.

Amplification yielded TCR beta CDR3 regions, with RNA transcripts as the source. HTBI primers were employed in a first-round RT-PCR of the TCR CDR3. From the multiplex PCR reads, TCRdb called clonotypes with MiXCR, one entry per CDR3 protein. In the table there are nearly 750,000 distinct CDR3 sequences, roughly 32% of which are singletons. The hyperthyroidism patients had all been newly diagnosed, and their disease duration was under 2 months. Their ages ranged from 18 to 65 years. Clinical symptoms, serum thyroxine and TRAb, thyroid ultrasound and orbital computed tomography together formed the diagnostic basis. This CDR3 is built from 14 residues. V was pared by 5 bases and J by 5 bases, with 15 bases between. Looked up from germline, CDR1 is SGHTA and CDR2 is FQGNSA.

The chain joins TRBV7-2 to TRBJ1-1; D not certain. The source is a woman in her thirties or forties with Graves' hyperthyroidism. The sequencing sample was made of blood. The CDR3 sequence is CASSPRFETTEAFF. The DNA of the CDR3 is TGTGCCAGCAGCCCAAGGTTTGAGACTACTGAAGCTTTCTTT.